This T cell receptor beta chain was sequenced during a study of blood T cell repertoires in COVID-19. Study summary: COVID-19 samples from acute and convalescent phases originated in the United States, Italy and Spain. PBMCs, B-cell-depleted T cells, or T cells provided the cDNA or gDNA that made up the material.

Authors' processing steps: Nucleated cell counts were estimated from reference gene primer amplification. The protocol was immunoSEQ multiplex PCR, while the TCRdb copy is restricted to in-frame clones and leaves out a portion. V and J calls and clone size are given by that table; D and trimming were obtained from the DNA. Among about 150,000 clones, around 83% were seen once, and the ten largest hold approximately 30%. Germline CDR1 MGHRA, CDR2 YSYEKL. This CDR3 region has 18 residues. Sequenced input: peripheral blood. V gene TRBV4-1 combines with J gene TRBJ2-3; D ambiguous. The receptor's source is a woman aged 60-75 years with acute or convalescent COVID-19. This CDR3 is CPRPRLPWVQYITDTQYF. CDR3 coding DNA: TGCCCCCGCCCCCGACTCCCGTGGGTGCAATACATCACAGATACGCAGTATTTT.